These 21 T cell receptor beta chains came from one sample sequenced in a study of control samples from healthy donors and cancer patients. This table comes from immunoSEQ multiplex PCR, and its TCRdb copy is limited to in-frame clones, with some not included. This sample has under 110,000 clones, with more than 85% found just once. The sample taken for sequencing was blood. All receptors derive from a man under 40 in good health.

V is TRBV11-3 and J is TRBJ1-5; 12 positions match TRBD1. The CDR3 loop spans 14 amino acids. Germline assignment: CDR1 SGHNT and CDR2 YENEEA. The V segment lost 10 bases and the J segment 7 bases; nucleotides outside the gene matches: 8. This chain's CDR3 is CATLGTGGGQPQHF. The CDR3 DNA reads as TGTGCCACCTTAGGGACAGGGGGCGGGCAGCCCCAGCATTTT.

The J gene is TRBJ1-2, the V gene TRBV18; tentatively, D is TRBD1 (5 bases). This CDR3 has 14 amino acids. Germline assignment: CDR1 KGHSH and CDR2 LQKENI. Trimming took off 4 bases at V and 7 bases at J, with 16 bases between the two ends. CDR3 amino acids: CASSRLQGEGGYTF. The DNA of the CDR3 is TGTGCCAGCTCACGACTCCAGGGTGAGGGTGGCTACACCTTC.

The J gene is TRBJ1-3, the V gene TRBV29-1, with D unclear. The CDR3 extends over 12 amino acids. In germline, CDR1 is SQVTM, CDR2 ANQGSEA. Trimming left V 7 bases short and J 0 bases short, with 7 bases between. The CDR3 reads CSGRTSGNTIYF. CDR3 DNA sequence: TGCAGCGGCCGGACCTCTGGAAACACCATATATTTT.

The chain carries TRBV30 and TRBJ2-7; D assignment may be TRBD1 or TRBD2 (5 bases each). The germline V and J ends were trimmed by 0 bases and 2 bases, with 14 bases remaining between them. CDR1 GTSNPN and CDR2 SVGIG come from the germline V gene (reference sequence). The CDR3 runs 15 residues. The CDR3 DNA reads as TGTGCCTGGAGTGTACCCCGGGACGGAACCTACGAGCAGTACGTC. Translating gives CAWSVPRDGTYEQYV.

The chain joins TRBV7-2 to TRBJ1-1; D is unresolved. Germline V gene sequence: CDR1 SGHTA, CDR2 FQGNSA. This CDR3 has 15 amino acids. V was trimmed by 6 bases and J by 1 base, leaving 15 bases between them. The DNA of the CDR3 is TGTGCCAGCAGGAGCCCGAGCGGAGGGAACACTGAAGCTTTCTTT. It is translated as CASRSPSGGNTEAFF.

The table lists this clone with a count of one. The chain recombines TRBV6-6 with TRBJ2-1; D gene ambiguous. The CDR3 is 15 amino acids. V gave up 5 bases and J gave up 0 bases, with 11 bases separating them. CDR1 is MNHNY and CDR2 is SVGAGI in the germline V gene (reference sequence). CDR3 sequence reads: CASSPSGRSYNEQFF. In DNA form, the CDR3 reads TGTGCCAGCAGTCCTTCTGGACGCTCCTACAATGAGCAGTTCTTC.

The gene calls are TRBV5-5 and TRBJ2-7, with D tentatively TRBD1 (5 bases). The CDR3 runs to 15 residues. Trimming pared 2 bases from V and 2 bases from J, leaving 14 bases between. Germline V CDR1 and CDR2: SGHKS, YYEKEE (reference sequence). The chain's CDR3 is CASSFREGAPYEQYV. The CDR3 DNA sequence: TGTGCCAGCAGCTTCAGGGAAGGCGCACCCTACGAGCAGTACGTC.

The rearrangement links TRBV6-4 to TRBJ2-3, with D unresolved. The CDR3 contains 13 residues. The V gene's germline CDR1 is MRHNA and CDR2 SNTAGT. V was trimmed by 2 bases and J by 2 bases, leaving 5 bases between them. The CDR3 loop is CASSDRPTDTQYF. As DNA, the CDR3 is TGTGCCAGCAGTGACAGGCCCACAGATACGCAGTATTTT.

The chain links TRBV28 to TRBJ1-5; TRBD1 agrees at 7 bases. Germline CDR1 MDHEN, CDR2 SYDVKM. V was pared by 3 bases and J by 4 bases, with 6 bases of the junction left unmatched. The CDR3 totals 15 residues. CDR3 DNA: TGTGCCAGCAGTTTTACAGGGGCCCTTAATCAGCCCCAGCATTTT. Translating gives CASSFTGALNQPQHF.

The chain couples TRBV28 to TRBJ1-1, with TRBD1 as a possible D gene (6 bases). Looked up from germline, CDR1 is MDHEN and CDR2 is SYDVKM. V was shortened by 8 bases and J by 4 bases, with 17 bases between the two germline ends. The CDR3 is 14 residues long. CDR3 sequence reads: CASLKWGAPTEAFF. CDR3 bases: TGTGCCAGCCTTAAATGGGGGGCCCCCACTGAAGCTTTCTTT.

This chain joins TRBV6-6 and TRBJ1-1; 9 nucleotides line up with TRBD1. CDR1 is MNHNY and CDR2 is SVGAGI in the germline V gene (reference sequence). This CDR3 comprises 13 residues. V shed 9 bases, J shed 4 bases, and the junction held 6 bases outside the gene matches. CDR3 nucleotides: TGTGCCAGTGGGACAGGGAGTCGCACTGAAGCTTTCTTT. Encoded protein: CASGTGSRTEAFF.

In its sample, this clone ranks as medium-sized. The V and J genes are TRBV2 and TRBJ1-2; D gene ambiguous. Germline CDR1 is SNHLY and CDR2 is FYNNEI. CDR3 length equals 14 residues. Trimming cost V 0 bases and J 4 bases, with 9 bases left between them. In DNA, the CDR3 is TGTGCCAGCAGTGAAGCGTCGGGATCCTATGGCTACACCTTC. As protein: CASSEASGSYGYTF.

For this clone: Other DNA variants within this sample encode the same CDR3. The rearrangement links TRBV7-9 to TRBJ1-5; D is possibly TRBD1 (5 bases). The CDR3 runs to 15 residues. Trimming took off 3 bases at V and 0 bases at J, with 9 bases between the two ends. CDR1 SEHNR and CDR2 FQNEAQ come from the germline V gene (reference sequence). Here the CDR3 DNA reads TGTGCCAGCAGCTTGGGGGGTTATAGCAATCAGCCCCAGCATTTT. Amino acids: CASSLGGYSNQPQHF.

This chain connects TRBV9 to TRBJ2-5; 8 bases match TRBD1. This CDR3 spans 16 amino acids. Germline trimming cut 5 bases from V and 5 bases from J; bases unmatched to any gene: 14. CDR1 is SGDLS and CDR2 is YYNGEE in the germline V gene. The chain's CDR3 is CASSPRGNRGMETQYF. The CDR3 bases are TGTGCCAGCAGTCCGAGGGGGAACAGGGGGATGGAGACCCAGTACTTC.

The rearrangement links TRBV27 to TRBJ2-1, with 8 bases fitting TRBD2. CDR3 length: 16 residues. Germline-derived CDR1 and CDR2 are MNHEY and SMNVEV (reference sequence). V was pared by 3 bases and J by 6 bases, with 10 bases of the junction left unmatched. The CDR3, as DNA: TGTGCCAGCAGTTTTCATTCGGGAGGGGGAGTCAATGAGCAGTTCTTC. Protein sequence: CASSFHSGGGVNEQFF.

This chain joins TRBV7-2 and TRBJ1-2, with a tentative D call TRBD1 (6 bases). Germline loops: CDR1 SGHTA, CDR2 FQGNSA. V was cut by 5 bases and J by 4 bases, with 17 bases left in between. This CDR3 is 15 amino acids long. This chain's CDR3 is CASSSLGAGAYGYTF. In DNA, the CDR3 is TGTGCCAGCAGCAGCTTAGGGGCAGGGGCCTATGGCTACACCTTC.

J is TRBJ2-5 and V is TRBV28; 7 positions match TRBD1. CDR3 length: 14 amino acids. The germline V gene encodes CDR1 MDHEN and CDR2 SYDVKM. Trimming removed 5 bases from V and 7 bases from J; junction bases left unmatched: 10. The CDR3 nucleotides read TGTGCCAGCAGTCCCGGGACAGCCATGAGGACCCAGTACTTC. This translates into CASSPGTAMRTQYF.

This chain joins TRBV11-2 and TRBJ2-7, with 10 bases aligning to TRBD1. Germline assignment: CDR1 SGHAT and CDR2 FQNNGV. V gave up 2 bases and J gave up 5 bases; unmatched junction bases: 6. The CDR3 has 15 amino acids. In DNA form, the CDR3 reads TGTGCCAGCAGCTTAAGGGACAGGGGTTTCGACGAGCAGTACTTC. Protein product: CASSLRDRGFDEQYF.

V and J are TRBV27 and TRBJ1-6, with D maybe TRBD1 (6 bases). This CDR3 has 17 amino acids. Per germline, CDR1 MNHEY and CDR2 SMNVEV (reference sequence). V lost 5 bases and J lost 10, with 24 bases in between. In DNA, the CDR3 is TGTGCCAGCAGTGAAATACTCGGGGGGGCGCATGGATCACCCCTCCACTTT. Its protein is CASSEILGGAHGSPLHF.

The chain's CDR3 is CSASRDRWQPQHF. CDR3 DNA: TGCAGTGCTAGTAGGGACAGGTGGCAGCCCCAGCATTTT. This chain connects TRBV20-1 to TRBJ1-5, with 8 positions matching TRBD1. This CDR3 contains 13 residues. Germline-derived CDR1 and CDR2 are DFQATT and SNEGSKA (reference sequence). The trim removed 3 bases at V and 7 bases at J, leaving 5 bases unmatched.

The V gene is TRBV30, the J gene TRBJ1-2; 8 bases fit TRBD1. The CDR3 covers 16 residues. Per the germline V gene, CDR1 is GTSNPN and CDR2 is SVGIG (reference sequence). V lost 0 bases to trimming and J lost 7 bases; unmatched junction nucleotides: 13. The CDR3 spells CAWSVLGTGAFRGYTF. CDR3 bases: TGTGCCTGGAGTGTACTTGGGACAGGCGCCTTTCGTGGCTACACCTTC.